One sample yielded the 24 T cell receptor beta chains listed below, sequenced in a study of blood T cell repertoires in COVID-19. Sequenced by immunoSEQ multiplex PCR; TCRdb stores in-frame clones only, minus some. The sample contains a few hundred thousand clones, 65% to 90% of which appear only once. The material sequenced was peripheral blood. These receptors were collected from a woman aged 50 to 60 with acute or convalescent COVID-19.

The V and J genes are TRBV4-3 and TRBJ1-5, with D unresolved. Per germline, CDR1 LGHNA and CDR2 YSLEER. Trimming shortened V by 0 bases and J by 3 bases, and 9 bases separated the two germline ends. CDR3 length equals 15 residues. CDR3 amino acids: CASSQDRRVNQPQHF. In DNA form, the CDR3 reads TGCGCCAGCAGCCAAGATCGACGGGTCAATCAGCCCCAGCATTTT.

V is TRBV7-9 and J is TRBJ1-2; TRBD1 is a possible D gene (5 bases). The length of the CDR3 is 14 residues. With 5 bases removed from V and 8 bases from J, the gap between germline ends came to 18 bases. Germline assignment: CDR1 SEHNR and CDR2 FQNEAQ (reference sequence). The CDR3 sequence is CASSPRGEGMGYTF. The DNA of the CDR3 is TGTGCCAGCAGCCCCCGAGGGGAGGGAATGGGCTACACCTTC.

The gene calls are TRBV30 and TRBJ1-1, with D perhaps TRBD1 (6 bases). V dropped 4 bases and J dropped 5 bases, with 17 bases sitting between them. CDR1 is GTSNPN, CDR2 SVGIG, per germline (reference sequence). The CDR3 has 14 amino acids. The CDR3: CAWIHLQGFTEAFF. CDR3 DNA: TGTGCCTGGATTCATCTACAGGGATTTACTGAAGCTTTCTTT.

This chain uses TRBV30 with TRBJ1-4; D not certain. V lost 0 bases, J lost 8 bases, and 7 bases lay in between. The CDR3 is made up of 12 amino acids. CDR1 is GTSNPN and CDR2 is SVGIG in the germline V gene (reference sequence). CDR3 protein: CAWSVPGEKLFF. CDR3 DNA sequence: TGTGCCTGGAGTGTACCGGGGGAAAAACTGTTTTTT.

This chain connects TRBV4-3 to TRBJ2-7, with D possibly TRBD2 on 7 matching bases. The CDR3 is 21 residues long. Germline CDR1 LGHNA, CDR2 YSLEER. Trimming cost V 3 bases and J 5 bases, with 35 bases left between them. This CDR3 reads CASSQYSGQSFKTGRNNEQYF. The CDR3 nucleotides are TGCGCCAGCAGCCAGTACTCAGGACAGTCCTTTAAGACCGGGAGGAATAACGAGCAGTACTTC.

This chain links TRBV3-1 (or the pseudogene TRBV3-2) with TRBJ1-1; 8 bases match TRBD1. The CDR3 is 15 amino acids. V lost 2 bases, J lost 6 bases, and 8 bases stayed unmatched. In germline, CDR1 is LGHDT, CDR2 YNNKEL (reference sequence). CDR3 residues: CASSQTGQVNAEAFF. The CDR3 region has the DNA TGTGCCAGCAGCCAAACGGGACAGGTTAACGCTGAAGCTTTCTTT.

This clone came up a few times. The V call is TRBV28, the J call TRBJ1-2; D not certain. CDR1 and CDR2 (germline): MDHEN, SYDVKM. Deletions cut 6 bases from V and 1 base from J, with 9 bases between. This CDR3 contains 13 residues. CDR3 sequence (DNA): TGTGCCAGCAGATACAGTGATAACTATGGCTACACCTTC. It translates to CASRYSDNYGYTF.

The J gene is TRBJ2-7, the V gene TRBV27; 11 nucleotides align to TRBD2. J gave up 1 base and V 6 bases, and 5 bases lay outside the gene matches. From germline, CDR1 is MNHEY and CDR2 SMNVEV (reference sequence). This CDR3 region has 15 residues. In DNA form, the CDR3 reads TGTGCCAGCAGAACGGGACTAGCGGTTTCCTACGAGCAGTACTTC. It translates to CASRTGLAVSYEQYF.

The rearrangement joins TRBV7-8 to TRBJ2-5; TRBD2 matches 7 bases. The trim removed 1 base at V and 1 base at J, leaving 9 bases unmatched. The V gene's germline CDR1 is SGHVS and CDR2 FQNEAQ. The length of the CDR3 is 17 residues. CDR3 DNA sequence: TGTGCCAGCAGCTTAGGAGGTTCTAGCGGATCCCAAGAGACCCAGTACTTC. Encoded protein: CASSLGGSSGSQETQYF.

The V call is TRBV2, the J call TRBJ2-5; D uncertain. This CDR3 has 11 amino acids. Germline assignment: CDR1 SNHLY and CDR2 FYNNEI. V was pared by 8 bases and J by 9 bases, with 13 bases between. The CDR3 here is CASGREAAQYF. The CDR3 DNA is TGTGCCAGCGGAAGAGAGGCGGCCCAGTACTTC. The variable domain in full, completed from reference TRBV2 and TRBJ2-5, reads EPEVTQTPSHQVTQMGQEVILRCVPISNHLYFYWYRQILGQKVEFLVSFYNNEISEKSEIFDDQFSVERPDGSNFTLKIRSTKLEDSAMYFCASGREAAQYFGPGTRLLVL.

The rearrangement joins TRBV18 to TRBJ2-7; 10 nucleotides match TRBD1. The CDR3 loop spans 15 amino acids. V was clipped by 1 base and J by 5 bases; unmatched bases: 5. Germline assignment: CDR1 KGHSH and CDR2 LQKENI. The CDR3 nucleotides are TGTGCCAGCTCACCACGGGGGGACAGGGGTCACGAGCAGTACTTC. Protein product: CASSPRGDRGHEQYF.

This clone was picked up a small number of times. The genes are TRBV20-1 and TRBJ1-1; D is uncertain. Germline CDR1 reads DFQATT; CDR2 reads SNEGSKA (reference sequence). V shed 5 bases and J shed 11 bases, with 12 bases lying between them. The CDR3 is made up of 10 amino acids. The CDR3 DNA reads TGCAGTGCTTGGGCCGGAGGGGCTTTCTTT. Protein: CSAWAGGAFF.

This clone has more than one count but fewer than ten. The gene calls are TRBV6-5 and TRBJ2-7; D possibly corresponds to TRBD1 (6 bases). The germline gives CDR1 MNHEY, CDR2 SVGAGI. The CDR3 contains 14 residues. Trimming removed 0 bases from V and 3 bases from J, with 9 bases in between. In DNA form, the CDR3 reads TGTGCCAGCAGTTACTCGATACAGGGCTACGAGCAGTACTTC. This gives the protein CASSYSIQGYEQYF.

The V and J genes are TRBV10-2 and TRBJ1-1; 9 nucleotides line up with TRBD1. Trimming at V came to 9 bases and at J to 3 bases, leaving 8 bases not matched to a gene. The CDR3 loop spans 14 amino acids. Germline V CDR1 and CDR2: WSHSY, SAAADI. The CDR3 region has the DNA TGCGCCAGTACCGGGACAGGGTCGTACACTGAAGCTTTCTTT. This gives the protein CASTGTGSYTEAFF.

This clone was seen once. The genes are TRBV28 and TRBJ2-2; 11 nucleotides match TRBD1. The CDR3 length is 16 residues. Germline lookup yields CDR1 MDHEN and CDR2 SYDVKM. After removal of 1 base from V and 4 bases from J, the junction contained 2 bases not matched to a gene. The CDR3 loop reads CASSLFGTGGTGELFF. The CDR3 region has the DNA TGTGCCAGCAGTTTATTTGGGACAGGGGGCACCGGGGAGCTGTTTTTT.

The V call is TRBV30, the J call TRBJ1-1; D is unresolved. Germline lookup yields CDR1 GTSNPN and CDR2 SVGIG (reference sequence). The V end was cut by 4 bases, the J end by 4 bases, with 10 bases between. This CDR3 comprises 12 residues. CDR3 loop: CAWIEGGTEAFF. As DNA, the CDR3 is TGTGCCTGGATAGAGGGCGGCACTGAAGCTTTCTTT.

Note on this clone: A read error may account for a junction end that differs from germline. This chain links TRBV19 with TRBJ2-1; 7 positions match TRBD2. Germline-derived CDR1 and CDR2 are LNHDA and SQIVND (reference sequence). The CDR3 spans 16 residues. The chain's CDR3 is CAISKSRGGRYNEQFF. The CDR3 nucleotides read TGTGCCATTAGTAAATCTAGGGGCGGGAGATACAATGAGCAGTTCTTC.

The CDR3 DNA sequence: TGTGCCAGCAGCCAAGTACTGTACCGTGAAGCTTTCTTT. Translating gives CASSQVLYREAFF. The V gene is TRBV4-2, the J gene TRBJ1-1; D call uncertain. Germline V CDR1 and CDR2: LGHNA, YNFKEQ. V was pared by 1 base and J by 7 bases, with 10 bases between. CDR3 length equals 13 residues.

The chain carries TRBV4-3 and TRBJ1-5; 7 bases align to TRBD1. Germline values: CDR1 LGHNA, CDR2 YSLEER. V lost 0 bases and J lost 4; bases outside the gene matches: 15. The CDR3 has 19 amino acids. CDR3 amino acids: CASSQDYYEDRDRNQPQHF. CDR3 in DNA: TGCGCCAGCAGCCAAGATTACTATGAAGACAGGGACCGAAATCAGCCCCAGCATTTT.

CDR3 sequence (DNA): TGTGCCAGTAGTATGGCCCTAGCGGGAGTAACCGGGGAGCTGTTTTTT. Translation: CASSMALAGVTGELFF. The chain uses TRBV19 and TRBJ2-2; 10 bases line up with TRBD2. Per the germline V gene, CDR1 is LNHDA and CDR2 is SQIVND (reference sequence). Trimming at V came to 3 bases and at J to 5 bases, leaving 6 bases not matched to a gene. This CDR3 has 16 amino acids.

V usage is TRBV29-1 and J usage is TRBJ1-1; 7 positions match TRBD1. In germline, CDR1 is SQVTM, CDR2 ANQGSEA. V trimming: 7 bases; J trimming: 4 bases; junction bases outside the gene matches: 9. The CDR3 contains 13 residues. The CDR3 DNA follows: TGCAGCGGATCCAGGGGGAAAGGCACTGAAGCTTTCTTT. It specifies CSGSRGKGTEAFF.

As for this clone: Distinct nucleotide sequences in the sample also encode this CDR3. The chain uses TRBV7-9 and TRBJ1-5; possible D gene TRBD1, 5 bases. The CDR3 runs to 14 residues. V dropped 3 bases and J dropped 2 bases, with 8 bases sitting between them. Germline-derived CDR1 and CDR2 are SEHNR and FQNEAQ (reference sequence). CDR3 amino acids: CASSLGGGNQPQHF. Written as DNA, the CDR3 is TGTGCCAGCAGCTTGGGAGGGGGCAATCAGCCCCAGCATTTT. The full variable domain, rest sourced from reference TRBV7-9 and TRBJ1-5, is DTGVSQNPRHKITKRGQNVTFRCDPISEHNRLYWYRQTLGQGPEFLTYFQNEAQLEKSRLLSDRFSAERPKGSFSTLEIQRTEQGDSAMYLCASSLGGGNQPQHFGDGTRLSIL.

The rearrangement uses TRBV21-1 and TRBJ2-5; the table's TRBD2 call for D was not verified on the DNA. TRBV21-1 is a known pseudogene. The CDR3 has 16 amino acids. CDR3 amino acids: CASSKPDSSRVGTQYF. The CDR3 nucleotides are TGTGCCAGCAGCAAACCGGACTCCTCCCGGGTAGGGACCCAGTACTTC.

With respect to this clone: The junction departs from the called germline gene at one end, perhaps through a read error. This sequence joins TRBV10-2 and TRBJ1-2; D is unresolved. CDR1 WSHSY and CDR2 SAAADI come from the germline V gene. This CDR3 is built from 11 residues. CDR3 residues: CASRRPLSPDF. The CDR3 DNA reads TGCGCCAGCAGGCGGCCCCTTAGTCCGGACTTC.